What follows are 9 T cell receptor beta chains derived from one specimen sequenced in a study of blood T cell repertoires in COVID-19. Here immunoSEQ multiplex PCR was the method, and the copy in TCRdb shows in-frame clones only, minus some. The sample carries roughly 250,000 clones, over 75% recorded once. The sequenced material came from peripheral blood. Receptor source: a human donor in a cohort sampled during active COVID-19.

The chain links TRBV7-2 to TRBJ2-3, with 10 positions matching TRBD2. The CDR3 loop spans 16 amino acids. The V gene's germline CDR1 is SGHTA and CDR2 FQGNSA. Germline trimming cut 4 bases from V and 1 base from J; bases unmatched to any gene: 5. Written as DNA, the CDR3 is TGTGCCAGCAGCTATAGCGGGGGGCCCGGCACAGATACGCAGTATTTT. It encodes CASSYSGGPGTDTQYF.

CDR3 in DNA: TGTGCCAGCAGTGTCACGCTACAGGCTGAAGCTTTCTTT. Encoded protein: CASSVTLQAEAFF. This sequence joins TRBV6-4 and TRBJ1-1; D might be TRBD1 (5 bases). Trimming left V 4 bases short and J 6 bases short, with 12 bases between. The CDR3 runs 13 residues. Germline V CDR1 and CDR2: MRHNA, SNTAGT.

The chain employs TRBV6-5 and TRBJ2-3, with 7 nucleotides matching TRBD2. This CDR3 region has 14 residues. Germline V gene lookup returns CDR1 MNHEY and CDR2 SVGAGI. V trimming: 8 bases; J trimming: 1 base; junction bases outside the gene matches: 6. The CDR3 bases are TGTGCCAGCCGCCCTGCGGGGGGCACAGATACGCAGTATTTT. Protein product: CASRPAGGTDTQYF.

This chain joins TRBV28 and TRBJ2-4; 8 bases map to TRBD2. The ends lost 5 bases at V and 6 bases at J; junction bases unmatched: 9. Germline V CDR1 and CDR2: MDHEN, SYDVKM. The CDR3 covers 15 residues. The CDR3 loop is CASSAAGGGRNIQYF. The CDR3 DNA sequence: TGTGCCAGCAGTGCGGCGGGGGGAGGGAGAAACATTCAGTACTTC. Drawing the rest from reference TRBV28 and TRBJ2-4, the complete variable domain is DVKVTQSSRYLVKRTGEKVFLECVQDMDHENMFWYRQDPGLGLRLIYFSYDVKMKEKGDIPEGYSVSREKKERFSLILESASTNQTSMYLCASSAAGGGRNIQYFGAGTRLSVL.

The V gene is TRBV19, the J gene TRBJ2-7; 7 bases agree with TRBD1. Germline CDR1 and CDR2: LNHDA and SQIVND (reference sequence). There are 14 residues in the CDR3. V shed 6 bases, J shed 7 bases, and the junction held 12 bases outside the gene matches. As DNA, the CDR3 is TGTGCCAGTAGGTCAACCTGGACAGGTCGGGAGCAGTACTTC. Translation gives CASRSTWTGREQYF.

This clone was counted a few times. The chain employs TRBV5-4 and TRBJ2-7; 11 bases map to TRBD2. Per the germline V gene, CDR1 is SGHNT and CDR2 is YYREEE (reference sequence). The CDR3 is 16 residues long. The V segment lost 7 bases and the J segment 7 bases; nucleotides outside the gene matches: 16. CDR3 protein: CASGLRGSGRVTEQYF. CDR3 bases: TGTGCCAGCGGTCTCCGGGGTAGCGGGAGGGTGACTGAGCAGTACTTC.

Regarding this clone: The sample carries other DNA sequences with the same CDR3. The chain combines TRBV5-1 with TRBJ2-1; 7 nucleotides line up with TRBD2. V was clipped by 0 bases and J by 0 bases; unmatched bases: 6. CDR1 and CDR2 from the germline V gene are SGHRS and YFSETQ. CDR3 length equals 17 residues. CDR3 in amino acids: CASSLGLAASSYNEQFF. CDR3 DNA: TGCGCCAGCAGCTTGGGGCTAGCGGCAAGCTCCTACAATGAGCAGTTCTTC.

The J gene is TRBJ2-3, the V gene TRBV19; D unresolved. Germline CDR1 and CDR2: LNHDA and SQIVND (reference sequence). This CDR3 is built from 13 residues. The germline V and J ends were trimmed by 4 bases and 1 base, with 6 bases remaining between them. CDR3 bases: TGTGCCAGTAGTACCATAGGCACAGATACGCAGTATTTT. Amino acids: CASSTIGTDTQYF.

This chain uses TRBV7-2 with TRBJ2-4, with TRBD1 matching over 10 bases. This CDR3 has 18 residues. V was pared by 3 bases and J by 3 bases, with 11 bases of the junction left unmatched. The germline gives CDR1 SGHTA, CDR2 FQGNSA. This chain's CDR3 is CASSFARGQGGGKNIQYF. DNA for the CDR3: TGTGCCAGCAGCTTCGCCCGCGGACAGGGGGGAGGCAAAAACATTCAGTACTTC.